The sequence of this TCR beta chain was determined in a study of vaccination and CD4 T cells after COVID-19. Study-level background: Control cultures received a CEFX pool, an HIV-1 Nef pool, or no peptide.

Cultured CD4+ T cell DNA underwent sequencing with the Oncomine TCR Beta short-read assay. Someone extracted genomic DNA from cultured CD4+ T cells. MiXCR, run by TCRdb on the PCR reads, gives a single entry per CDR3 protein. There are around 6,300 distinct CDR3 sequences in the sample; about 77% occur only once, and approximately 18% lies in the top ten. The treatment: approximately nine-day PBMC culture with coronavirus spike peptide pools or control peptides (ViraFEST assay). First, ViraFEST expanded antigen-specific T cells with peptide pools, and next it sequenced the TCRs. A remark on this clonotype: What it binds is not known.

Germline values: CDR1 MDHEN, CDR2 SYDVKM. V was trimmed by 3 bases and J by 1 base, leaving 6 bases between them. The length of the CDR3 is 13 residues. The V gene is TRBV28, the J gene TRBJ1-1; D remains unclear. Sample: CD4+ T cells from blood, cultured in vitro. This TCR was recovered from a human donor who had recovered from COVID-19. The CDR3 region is CASSFSGNTEAFF. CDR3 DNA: TGTGCCAGCAGTTTTTCGGGGAACACTGAAGCTTTCTTT.